This entry concerns a single TCR beta chain. Its antigen remains unidentified. This sample was taken from a study of vaccination and CD4 T cells after COVID-19. Overall study findings and caveats: Convalescent patients had 304 of 307 vaccine-specific clones showing spike mono-reactivity. Rising from about 20 to 38, the median of SARS-CoV-2-reactive clonotypes did not change significantly.

CDR3 length: 14 amino acids. The germline gives CDR1 SEHNR, CDR2 FQNEAQ (reference sequence). V lost 8 bases to trimming and J lost 1 base, with 14 bases between them. Via MiXCR, TCRdb re-called the PCR reads, giving one row per CDR3 protein. The sample yields about 18,000 distinct CDR3 sequences, about 59% seen once. The sequence derives from a human donor who had recovered from COVID-19. This specimen consisted of CD4+ T cells from blood, obtained before SARS-CoV-2 vaccination. The chain is built from TRBV7-9 and TRBJ1-1, with a tentative D call TRBD1 (5 bases). The CDR3 loop reads CASGQTWENTEAFF. CDR3 nucleotides: TGTGCCAGCGGACAAACATGGGAGAACACTGAAGCTTTCTTT.